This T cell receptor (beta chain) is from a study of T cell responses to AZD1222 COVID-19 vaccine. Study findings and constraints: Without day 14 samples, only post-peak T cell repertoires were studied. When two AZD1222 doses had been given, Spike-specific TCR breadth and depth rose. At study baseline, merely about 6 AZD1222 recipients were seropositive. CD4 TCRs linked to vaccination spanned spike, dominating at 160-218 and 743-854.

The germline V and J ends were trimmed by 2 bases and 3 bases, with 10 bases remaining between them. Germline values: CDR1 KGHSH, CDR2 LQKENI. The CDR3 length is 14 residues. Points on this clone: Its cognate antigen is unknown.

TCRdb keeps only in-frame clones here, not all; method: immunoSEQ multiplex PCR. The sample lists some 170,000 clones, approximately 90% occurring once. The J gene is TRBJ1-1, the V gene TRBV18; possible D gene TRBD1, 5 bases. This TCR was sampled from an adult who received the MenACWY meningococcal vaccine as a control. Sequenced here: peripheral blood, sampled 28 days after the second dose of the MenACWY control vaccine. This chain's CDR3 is CASSPDSTYTEAFF. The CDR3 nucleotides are TGTGCCAGCTCACCAGACAGCACTTACACTGAAGCTTTCTTT.